This T cell receptor beta chain was sequenced in a study of T cells in Graves' hyperthyroidism and ophthalmopathy. The source material, RNA transcripts, was used to amplify TCR beta CDR3 regions. The HTBI primer set was used in a first-round RT-PCR of the TCR CDR3. A single record per CDR3 protein comes from TCRdb applying MiXCR to the multiplex PCR reads. The sample yields some 690,000 distinct CDR3 sequences, 15% to 20% seen once. This CDR3 has 16 residues. The germline CDR1 and CDR2 sequences are LGHNA and YNFKEQ. Trimming pared 1 base from V and 2 bases from J, leaving 14 bases between. J is TRBJ2-5 and V is TRBV4-2; a possible D gene is TRBD1 (8 bases). Sequencing input: blood. This TCR derives from a man in his fifties with Graves' hyperthyroidism. The CDR3 sequence: CASSQAGQGGQETQYF. In DNA, the CDR3 is TGTGCCAGCAGCCAAGCCGGACAGGGAGGGCAAGAGACCCAGTACTTC.